A single sample gave rise to the 2 T cell receptor beta chains below, sequenced in a study of T cell changes during pregnancy in multiple sclerosis. TCRdb keeps only in-frame clones here, not all; method: immunoSEQ multiplex PCR. The sample has over 45,000 clones, 93% seen once. The sequencing used CD8+ T cells from peripheral blood mononuclear cells, collected in the third trimester of pregnancy. Receptor source: a female donor with multiple sclerosis, enrolled in a pregnancy study.

This clone was found a few times. The chain carries TRBV14 and TRBJ1-1; D gene unclear. The ends were cut back, 6 bases at V and 1 base at J, with 6 bases in the middle. The CDR3 length is 12 residues. CDR1 is SGHDN and CDR2 is FVKESK in the germline V gene. As DNA, the CDR3 is TGTGCCAGCAGTAGTTGGAACACTGAAGCTTTCTTT. Amino acids: CASSSWNTEAFF.

The gene calls are TRBV7-9 and TRBJ2-5; maybe TRBD2 (5 bases). This CDR3 has 15 amino acids. Germline CDR1 and CDR2: SEHNR and FQNEAQ (reference sequence). The V end was cut by 1 base, the J end by 5 bases, with 14 bases between. The CDR3 nucleotides read TGTGCCAGCAGCTTAGTAGTTGGCGGCGGGGAGACCCAGTACTTC. Protein sequence: CASSLVVGGGETQYF.